A single sample is the source of the 32 T cell receptor beta chains below, sequenced in a study of PD-1 blockade in classical Hodgkin lymphoma. Using immunoSEQ multiplex PCR, the repertoire was profiled, and TCRdb retains in-frame clones only, with some absent. The repertoire has about 22,000 clones, around three quarters of them found once; the top ten carry less than 1.5%. Time point described: cycle 4 day 1 (C4D1), after less than seven weeks of nivolumab. All patients relapsed after autologous stem cell transplantation, and brentuximab vedotin exposure varied. It was by magnetic negative selection that CD4+ T cells were purified from thawed PBMCs. The specimen was CD4+ T cells from blood, collected before the fourth cycle of nivolumab. The receptor set was obtained from a human donor with classical Hodgkin lymphoma.

This clone appeared a few times. As DNA, the CDR3 is TGTGCCAGCAGTGGACAGGGAGGAGAGCAGTTCTTC. Encoded protein: CASSGQGGEQFF. The chain employs TRBV2 and TRBJ2-1; tentatively, D is TRBD1 (7 bases). CDR1 and CDR2 from the germline V gene are SNHLY and FYNNEI. The CDR3 extends over 12 amino acids. The ends were cut back, 4 bases at V and 10 bases at J, with 11 bases in the middle.

The gene calls are TRBV11-2 and TRBJ2-7; a weak D match, TRBD2 (5 bases). Per the germline V gene, CDR1 is SGHAT and CDR2 is FQNNGV. The V end was cut by 6 bases, the J end by 1 base, with 13 bases between. CDR3 length: 14 residues. The CDR3 DNA follows: TGTGCCAGCAGGTTACGGACTGTTTCCTACGAGCAGTACTTC. Its protein is CASRLRTVSYEQYF.

The chain couples TRBV5-4 to TRBJ1-1; D call uncertain. The CDR3 runs 14 residues. Germline values: CDR1 SGHNT, CDR2 YYREEE (reference sequence). V was trimmed by 1 base and J by 8 bases, leaving 15 bases between them. CDR3 DNA sequence: TGTGCCAGCAGCTTGTGGGGTACGGGCTTGGAAGCTTTCTTT. It translates to CASSLWGTGLEAFF. The full variable domain, its missing parts supplied by reference TRBV5-4 and TRBJ1-1, is ETGVTQSPTHLIKTRGQQVTLRCSSQSGHNTVSWYQQALGQGPQFIFQYYREEENGRGNFPPRFSGLQFPNYSSELNVNALELDDSALYLCASSLWGTGLEAFFGQGTRLTVV.

This clone was picked up one time. The chain is built from TRBV19 and TRBJ2-7, with 9 bases fitting TRBD1. Germline values: CDR1 LNHDA, CDR2 SQIVND (reference sequence). The ends lost 4 bases at V and 6 bases at J; junction bases unmatched: 10. This CDR3 contains 15 residues. CDR3: CASSTTGTGWSEQYF. CDR3 in DNA: TGTGCCAGTAGTACGACCGGGACAGGGTGGAGCGAGCAGTACTTC.

This clone showed up just once. The chain uses TRBV4-3 and TRBJ2-5; D not certain. CDR3 length: 15 amino acids. The V and J ends lost 0 bases and 1 base respectively, with 9 bases between them. Germline values: CDR1 LGHNA, CDR2 YSLEER. In nucleotides, the CDR3 is TGCGCCAGCAGCCAAGAATTTGATCCCCAAGAGACCCAGTACTTC. It specifies CASSQEFDPQETQYF.

V usage is TRBV5-5 and J usage is TRBJ2-5; D might be TRBD1 or TRBD2, each matching 5 bases. V was pared by 4 bases and J by 2 bases, with 12 bases between. Germline V lookup: CDR1 SGHKS, CDR2 YYEKEE (reference sequence). The CDR3 is 14 residues long. The CDR3 region is CASSTGTVQETQYF. CDR3 DNA: TGTGCCAGCAGCACTGGGACGGTGCAAGAGACCCAGTACTTC.

This chain links TRBV10-3 with TRBJ1-5; D gene unclear. Germline-derived CDR1 and CDR2 are ENHRY and SYGVKD. CDR3 length: 14 amino acids. The germline V and J ends were trimmed by 3 bases and 3 bases, with 9 bases remaining between them. DNA of the CDR3: TGTGCCATCAGTGATTCCCGGGTCAATCAGCCCCAGCATTTT. Amino acids: CAISDSRVNQPQHF.

This clone was recorded only once. The CDR3 region has the DNA TGTGCCAGCTCGGCCGGGACACGAGAAAAACTGTTTTTT. It translates to CASSAGTREKLFF. The V and J genes are TRBV18 and TRBJ1-4; D possibly corresponds to TRBD1 (6 bases). The V gene lost 6 bases and the J gene lost 8 bases, with 13 bases spanning the gap. CDR1 is KGHSH, CDR2 LQKENI, per germline. The CDR3 is 13 residues long.

The V call is TRBV4-2, the J call TRBJ1-5; D gene ambiguous. The CDR3 has 14 residues. Germline CDR1 reads LGHNA; CDR2 reads YNFKEQ. The V and J ends lost 4 bases and 4 bases respectively, with 11 bases between them. The CDR3 sequence is CASSLPGGNQPQHF. Written as DNA, the CDR3 is TGTGCCAGCAGCCTCCCAGGCGGGAATCAGCCCCAGCATTTT.

V is TRBV4-2 and J is TRBJ1-1; possibly TRBD1 for D (5 bases). Germline lookup yields CDR1 LGHNA and CDR2 YNFKEQ. CDR3 size: 14 residues. Trimming removed 2 bases at V and 0 bases at J, with 7 bases between. This CDR3 is CASSQSTVNTEAFF. The CDR3 DNA is TGTGCCAGCAGCCAATCGACAGTGAACACTGAAGCTTTCTTT.

This chain joins TRBV11-1 and TRBJ2-5; 9 positions match TRBD2. This CDR3 comprises 16 residues. The ends lost 1 base at V and 6 bases at J; junction bases unmatched: 9. The V gene's germline CDR1 is SGHAT and CDR2 FQDESV (reference sequence). CDR3 sequence: CASSLELGTSIQTQYF. In nucleotides, the CDR3 is TGTGCCAGCAGCTTAGAGCTAGGGACTAGCATACAGACCCAGTACTTC.

A few counts support this clone. J is TRBJ2-7 and V is TRBV29-1; D could derive from TRBD1 or TRBD2 (5 bases each). Trimming took 6 bases from V and 3 from J, leaving 18 bases between them. This CDR3 comprises 14 residues. Germline V CDR1 and CDR2: SQVTM, ANQGSEA. The CDR3 coding sequence is TGCAGCGTGCGGAGTATTCGGGGACGCTACGAGCAGTACTTC. Residues: CSVRSIRGRYEQYF.

The chain joins TRBV7-3 to TRBJ2-7, with unresolved D. Trimming removed 0 bases from V and 2 bases from J, with 14 bases in between. CDR1 and CDR2 (germline): SGHTA, FQGTGA. The CDR3 loop spans 16 amino acids. CDR3 coding DNA: TGTGCCAGCAGCTTAACGGGCCCGGCCAGCGCCTACGAGCAGTACTTC. Protein sequence: CASSLTGPASAYEQYF.

The chain employs TRBV7-8 and TRBJ2-3; 15 bases are shared with TRBD2. The germline V gene has CDR1 SGHVS and CDR2 FQNEAQ. The CDR3 contains 17 residues. J lost 6 bases, V lost 5 bases, and 9 bases had no gene match. CDR3 sequence reads: CASSPWTSGGATDTQYF. The CDR3 DNA reads TGTGCCAGCAGCCCGTGGACTAGCGGGGGGGCAACGGATACGCAGTATTTT.

The J gene is TRBJ2-7, the V gene TRBV6-1; D gene uncertain. This CDR3 spans 13 amino acids. The V end was cut by 4 bases, the J end by 5 bases, with 12 bases between. Looked up from germline, CDR1 is MNHNS and CDR2 is SASEGT. The CDR3 is CASSALRANEQYF. CDR3 in DNA: TGTGCCAGCAGTGCCCTCCGGGCCAACGAGCAGTACTTC.

The chain recombines TRBV6-1 with TRBJ1-6; weak D call: TRBD1 (6 bases). The CDR3 runs to 15 residues. Between the trimmed V and J ends, which lost 6 bases and 6 bases, there was a span of 15 bases. Per germline, CDR1 MNHNS and CDR2 SASEGT. As DNA, the CDR3 is TGTGCCAGCAGGATGGGGGGGGCGAGTAATTCACCCCTCCACTTT. Its protein product is CASRMGGASNSPLHF.

This chain connects TRBV27 to TRBJ1-6; D perhaps matches TRBD1 (5 bases). Per the germline V gene, CDR1 is MNHEY and CDR2 is SMNVEV (reference sequence). The ends were cut back, 4 bases at V and 6 bases at J, with 13 bases in the middle. The CDR3 totals 15 residues. DNA for the CDR3: TGTGCCAGCAGTTATCTGGACAAGATTAATTCACCCCTCCACTTT. Residues: CASSYLDKINSPLHF.

The V call is TRBV29-1, the J call TRBJ1-1; D is ambiguous. The V end was cut by 7 bases, the J end by 11 bases, with 14 bases between. CDR1 SQVTM and CDR2 ANQGSEA come from the germline V gene. The CDR3 totals 10 residues. Here the CDR3 reads CSASDWMAFF. DNA of the CDR3: TGCAGCGCATCCGACTGGATGGCTTTCTTT.

The rearrangement joins TRBV5-1 to TRBJ1-3; the D is unclear. Germline values: CDR1 SGHRS, CDR2 YFSETQ. The CDR3 extends over 14 amino acids. The V and J ends lost 3 bases and 3 bases respectively, with 10 bases between them. The CDR3 protein is CASSSAGSGNTIYF. CDR3 nucleotide sequence: TGCGCCAGCAGCTCGGCGGGGAGTGGAAACACCATATATTTT.

The J gene is TRBJ1-3, the V gene TRBV7-4; TRBD1 agrees at 10 bases. Unmatched junction bases numbered 9, after V lost 7 bases and J lost 0 bases. In germline, CDR1 is SGHVT, CDR2 SQSDAQ. This CDR3 has 17 residues. The CDR3 coding sequence is TGTGCCAGCACCCGGGACAGGGGACCTTTCTCTGGAAACACCATATATTTT. Translation gives CASTRDRGPFSGNTIYF.

The chain is built from TRBV6-1 and TRBJ2-7; D ambiguous. The germline CDR1 and CDR2 sequences are MNHNS and SASEGT. The CDR3 is 12 amino acids. The V end was cut by 6 bases, the J end by 3 bases, with 9 bases between. DNA of the CDR3: TGTGCCAGCAGGACCCCCTTCTACGAGCAGTACTTC. Its protein is CASRTPFYEQYF.

J is TRBJ1-3 and V is TRBV7-9; tentatively, D is TRBD1 (6 bases). The germline V and J ends were trimmed by 5 bases and 4 bases, with 15 bases remaining between them. The CDR3 consists of 15 residues. Germline V gene lookup returns CDR1 SEHNR and CDR2 FQNEAQ (reference sequence). CDR3 loop: CASSSTGMRGNTIYF. In DNA, the CDR3 is TGTGCCAGCAGCAGTACAGGGATGAGGGGAAACACCATATATTTT.

The chain is built from TRBV28 and TRBJ2-3; 9 nucleotides agree with TRBD1. Per the germline V gene, CDR1 is MDHEN and CDR2 is SYDVKM. With 3 bases clipped from V and 1 base from J, the junction kept 5 bases outside the gene matches. This CDR3 comprises 16 residues. The DNA of the CDR3 is TGTGCCAGCAGTTTCGACAGGGGGTATGGCACAGATACGCAGTATTTT. Protein: CASSFDRGYGTDTQYF.

V and J are TRBV5-6 and TRBJ1-2, with D hard to call. CDR1 is SGHDT and CDR2 is YYEEEE in the germline V gene. With 4 bases removed from V and 6 bases from J, the gap between germline ends came to 13 bases. The CDR3 sequence is 13 residues long. The CDR3 sequence: CASSRNIGDGYTF. The DNA for the CDR3 is TGTGCCAGCAGCCGAAACATTGGTGATGGCTACACCTTC.

Regarding this clone: Other DNA variants within this sample encode the same CDR3. The chain combines TRBV10-1 with TRBJ2-7; 10 bases line up with TRBD1. V trimming: 0 bases; J trimming: 4 bases; junction bases outside the gene matches: 9. This CDR3 spans 17 amino acids. Germline V gene lookup returns CDR1 WNHNN and CDR2 SYGVQD (reference sequence). The CDR3: CASSESPFGTGDYEQYF. As DNA, the CDR3 is TGCGCCAGCAGTGAGTCGCCTTTTGGGACAGGGGATTACGAGCAGTACTTC.

Concerning this clone itself: A read error may account for a junction end that differs from germline. This chain joins TRBV5-4 and TRBJ1-2, with D perhaps TRBD1 (6 bases). Germline values: CDR1 SGHNT, CDR2 YYREEE (reference sequence). The CDR3 is 12 amino acids. Here the CDR3 reads CASSLRGAGAIF. CDR3 nucleotides: TGTGCCAGCAGCTTACGAGGGGCAGGGGCGATCTTC.

V gene TRBV30 combines with J gene TRBJ2-1, with 9 bases matching TRBD2. The CDR3 sequence is 15 residues long. V shed 1 base, J shed 5 bases, and the junction held 6 bases outside the gene matches. CDR1 and CDR2 from the germline V gene are GTSNPN and SVGIG (reference sequence). The CDR3 region is CAWSDWLAGNNEQFF. The CDR3 bases are TGTGCCTGGAGTGATTGGCTAGCGGGGAACAATGAGCAGTTCTTC.

The rearrangement joins TRBV5-8 to TRBJ2-6, with 7 bases aligning to TRBD1. V lost 4 bases to trimming and J lost 0 bases; unmatched junction nucleotides: 7. CDR1 and CDR2 (germline): SGHTS, YDEGEE. The CDR3 covers 17 residues. The CDR3 is CASSAGTDHSGANVLTF. The CDR3 DNA reads TGTGCCAGCAGCGCCGGGACAGATCACTCTGGGGCCAACGTCCTGACTTTC.

This clone was counted between two and nine times. This chain joins TRBV4-2 and TRBJ1-4, with D possibly TRBD1 on 6 matching bases. The V gene lost 1 base and the J gene lost 5 bases, with 14 bases spanning the gap. Germline V gene data show CDR1 as LGHNA and CDR2 as YNFKEQ. The CDR3 runs to 16 residues. CDR3 amino acids: CASSQAHGQPNEKLFF. CDR3 DNA sequence: TGTGCCAGCAGCCAAGCCCATGGACAGCCCAATGAAAAACTGTTTTTT.

The chain employs TRBV6-5 and TRBJ1-6; tentatively, D is TRBD1 (6 bases). There are 15 residues in the CDR3. Germline CDR1 and CDR2: MNHEY and SVGAGI. Trimming shortened V by 5 bases and J by 6 bases, and 14 bases separated the two germline ends. The DNA of the CDR3 is TGTGCCAGCAGTCTCCGGGACACCTCTAATTCACCCCTCCACTTT. Amino acids: CASSLRDTSNSPLHF.

The gene calls are TRBV10-1 and TRBJ1-5, with a weak D call TRBD1 (5 bases). This CDR3 region has 13 residues. Trimming removed 8 bases from V and 7 bases from J, with 15 bases in between. Looked up from germline, CDR1 is WNHNN and CDR2 is SYGVQD (reference sequence). This chain's CDR3 is CASYSRARQPQHF. CDR3 sequence (DNA): TGCGCCAGCTATTCCAGGGCCCGGCAGCCCCAGCATTTT.

The rearrangement links TRBV7-9 to TRBJ2-7; 11 bases map to TRBD1. V lost 5 bases and J lost 6; bases outside the gene matches: 6. The CDR3 covers 14 residues. In germline, CDR1 is SEHNR, CDR2 FQNEAQ (reference sequence). The CDR3 here is CASSPWTGGTEQYF. CDR3 bases: TGTGCCAGCAGCCCGTGGACAGGGGGCACCGAGCAGTACTTC.